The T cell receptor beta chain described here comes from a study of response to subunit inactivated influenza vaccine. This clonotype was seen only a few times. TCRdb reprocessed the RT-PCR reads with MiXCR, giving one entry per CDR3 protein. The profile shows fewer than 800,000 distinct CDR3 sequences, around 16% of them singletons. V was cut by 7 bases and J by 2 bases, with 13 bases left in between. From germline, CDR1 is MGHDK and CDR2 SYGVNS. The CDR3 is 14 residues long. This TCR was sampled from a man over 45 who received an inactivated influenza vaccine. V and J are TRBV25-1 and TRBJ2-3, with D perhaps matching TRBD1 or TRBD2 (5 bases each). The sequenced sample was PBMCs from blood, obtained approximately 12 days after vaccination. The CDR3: CASTSGPNTDTQYF. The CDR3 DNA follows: TGTGCCAGCACCTCGGGACCGAACACAGATACGCAGTATTTT. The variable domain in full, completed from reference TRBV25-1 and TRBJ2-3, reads EADIYQTPRYLVIGTGKKITLECSQTMGHDKMYWYQQDPGMELHLIHYSYGVNSTEKGDLSSESTVSRIRTEHFPLTLESARPSHTSQYLCASTSGPNTDTQYFGPGTRLTVL.